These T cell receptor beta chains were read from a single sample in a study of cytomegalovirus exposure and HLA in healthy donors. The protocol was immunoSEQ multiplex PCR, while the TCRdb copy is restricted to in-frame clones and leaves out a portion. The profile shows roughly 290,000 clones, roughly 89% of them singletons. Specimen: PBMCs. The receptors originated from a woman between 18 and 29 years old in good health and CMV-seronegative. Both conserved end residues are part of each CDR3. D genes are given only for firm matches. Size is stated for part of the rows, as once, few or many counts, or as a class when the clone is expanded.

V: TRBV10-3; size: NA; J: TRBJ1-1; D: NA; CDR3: CAISRQLNTEAFF; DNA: TGTGCCATCAGTCGACAGTTGAACACTGAAGCTTTCTTT
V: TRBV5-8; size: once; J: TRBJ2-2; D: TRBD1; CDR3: CASGTGGWTGELFF; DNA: TGTGCCAGCGGGACAGGGGGCTGGACCGGGGAGCTGTTTTTT
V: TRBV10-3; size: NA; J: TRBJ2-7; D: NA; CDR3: CAIGGTVYEQYF; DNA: TGTGCCATCGGGGGGACGGTCTACGAGCAGTACTTC
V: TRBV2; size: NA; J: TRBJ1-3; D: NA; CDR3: CASSSQEGNTIYF; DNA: TGTGCCAGCAGCTCACAGGAGGGAAACACCATATATTTT
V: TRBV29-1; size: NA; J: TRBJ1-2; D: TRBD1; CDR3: CSARDSGGYGYTF; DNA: TGCAGCGCCCGGGACAGTGGTGGCTATGGCTACACCTTC
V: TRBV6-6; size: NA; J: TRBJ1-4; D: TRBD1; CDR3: CASSYPTGGSEKLFF; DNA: TGTGCCAGCAGTTACCCCACAGGGGGTAGTGAAAAACTGTTTTTT
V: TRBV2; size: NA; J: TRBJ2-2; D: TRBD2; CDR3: CASNGLAANTGELFF; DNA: TGTGCCAGCAATGGACTAGCGGCGAACACCGGGGAGCTGTTTTTT
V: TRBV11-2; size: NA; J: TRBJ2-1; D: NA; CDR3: CASSLAYNEQFF; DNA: TGTGCCAGCAGTCTTGCCTACAATGAGCAGTTCTTC
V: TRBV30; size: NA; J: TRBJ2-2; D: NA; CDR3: CAWSVSQGYTGELFF; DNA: TGTGCCTGGAGTGTCTCGCAGGGGTACACCGGGGAGCTGTTTTTT
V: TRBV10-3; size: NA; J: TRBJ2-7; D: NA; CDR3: CALRSEGVYEQYF; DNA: TGTGCCCTACGATCGGAGGGTGTATACGAGCAGTACTTC
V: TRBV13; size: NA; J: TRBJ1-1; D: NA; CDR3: CASSPNPREDTEAFF; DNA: TGTGCCAGCAGCCCAAACCCCAGGGAGGACACTGAAGCTTTCTTT
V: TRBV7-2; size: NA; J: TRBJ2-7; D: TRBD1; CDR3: CASSSRQGLTYEQYF; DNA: TGTGCCAGCAGCTCCCGACAGGGGTTAACCTACGAGCAGTACTTC
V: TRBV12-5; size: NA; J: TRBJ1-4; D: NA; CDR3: CASGLVGSEKLFF; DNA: TGTGCTAGTGGTTTGGTGGGGAGTGAAAAACTGTTTTTT
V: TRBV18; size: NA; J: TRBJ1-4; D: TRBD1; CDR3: CASSSPDRTNEKLFF; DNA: TGTGCCAGCTCATCCCCGGACAGGACTAATGAAAAACTGTTTTTT
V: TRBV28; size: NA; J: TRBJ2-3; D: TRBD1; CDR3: CASSTNKGQGTMGTQYF; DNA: TGTGCCAGCAGTACCAACAAGGGACAGGGTACCATGGGTACGCAGTATTTT
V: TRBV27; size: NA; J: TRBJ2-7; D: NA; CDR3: CASGRGQPYEQYF; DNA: TGTGCCAGCGGGCGGGGGCAGCCCTACGAGCAGTACTTC
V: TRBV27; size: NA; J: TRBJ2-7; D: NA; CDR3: CASSLVSGSGEQYF; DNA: TGTGCCAGCAGTTTAGTCAGCGGTTCGGGGGAGCAGTACTTC
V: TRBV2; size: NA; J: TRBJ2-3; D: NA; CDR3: CASSEDGGPTDTQYF; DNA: TGTGCCAGCAGTGAGGACGGGGGTCCCACAGATACGCAGTATTTT
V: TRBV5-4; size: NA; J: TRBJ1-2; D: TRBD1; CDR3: CASSHPDRGQGYTF; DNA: TGTGCCAGCAGCCACCCGGACAGGGGGCAAGGCTACACCTTC
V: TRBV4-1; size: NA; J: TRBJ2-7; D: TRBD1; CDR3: CASSPLPGGPYEQYF; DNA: TGCGCCAGCAGCCCCTTGCCAGGGGGACCCTACGAGCAGTACTTC
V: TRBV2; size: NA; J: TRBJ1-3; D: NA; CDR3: CASGGDTETSGNTIYF; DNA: TGTGCCAGCGGGGGGGATACAGAGACCTCTGGAAACACCATATATTTT
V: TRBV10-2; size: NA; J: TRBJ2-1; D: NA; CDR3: CASSESTGLRGQFF; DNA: TGCGCCAGCAGTGAGTCAACAGGGTTACGGGGACAGTTCTTC
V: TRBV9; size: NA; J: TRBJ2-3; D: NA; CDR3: CASSPSYSGPYTDTQYF; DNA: TGTGCCAGCAGCCCGTCCTACAGCGGACCTTACACAGATACGCAGTATTTT
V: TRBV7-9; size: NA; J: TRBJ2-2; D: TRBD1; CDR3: CASTGGTPNTGELFF; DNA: TGTGCCAGTACAGGGGGGACCCCGAACACCGGGGAGCTGTTTTTT
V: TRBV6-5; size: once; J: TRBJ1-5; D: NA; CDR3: CASAARSNQPQHF; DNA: TGTGCCTCCGCCGCGAGGAGCAATCAGCCCCAGCATTTT
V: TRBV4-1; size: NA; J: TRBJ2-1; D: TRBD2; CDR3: CASSHPGRGRDEQFF; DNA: TGCGCCAGCAGCCATCCGGGGAGGGGAAGAGATGAGCAGTTCTTC
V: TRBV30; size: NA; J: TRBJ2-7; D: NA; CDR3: CAWSEGSAPSYEQYF; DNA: TGTGCCTGGAGTGAGGGGTCGGCCCCCTCCTACGAGCAGTACTTC
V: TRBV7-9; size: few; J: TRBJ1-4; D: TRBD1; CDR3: CASRLGTGTTLYEKLFF; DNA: TGTGCCAGCAGACTCGGGACAGGGACGACTCTGTATGAAAAACTGTTTTTT
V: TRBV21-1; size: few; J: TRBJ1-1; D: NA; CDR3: CASSKFPGLGRDTEAFF; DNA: TGTGCCAGCAGCAAATTTCCGGGCCTCGGGCGGGACACTGAAGCTTTCTTT
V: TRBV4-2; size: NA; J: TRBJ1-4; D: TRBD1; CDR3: CASTGTGLGKLFF; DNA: TGTGCCAGCACCGGGACAGGGCTTGGAAAACTGTTTTTT
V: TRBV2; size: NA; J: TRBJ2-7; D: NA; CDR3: CASSDYIVYEQYF; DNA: TGTGCCAGCAGTGATTATATTGTCTACGAGCAGTACTTC
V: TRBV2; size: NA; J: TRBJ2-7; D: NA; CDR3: CASSWQNAYEQYF; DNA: TGTGCCAGCAGCTGGCAGAACGCCTACGAGCAGTACTTC
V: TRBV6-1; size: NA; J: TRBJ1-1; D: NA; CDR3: CASALRVALNTEAFF; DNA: TGTGCCAGCGCTCTCCGAGTCGCTCTGAACACTGAAGCTTTCTTT
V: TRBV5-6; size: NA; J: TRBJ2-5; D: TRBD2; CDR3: CASSPLLADHQETQYF; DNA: TGTGCCAGCAGCCCCTTACTAGCGGACCACCAAGAGACCCAGTACTTC
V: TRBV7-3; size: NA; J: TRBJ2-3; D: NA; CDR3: CASSPAGVGSDTQYF; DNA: TGTGCCAGCAGCCCCGCCGGCGTCGGGTCAGATACGCAGTATTTT
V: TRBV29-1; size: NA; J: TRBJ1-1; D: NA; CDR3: CSVVDSTEAFF; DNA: TGCAGCGTTGTTGACAGCACTGAAGCTTTCTTT
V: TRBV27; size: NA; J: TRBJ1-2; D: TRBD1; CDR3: CASSPLGVTGNVGYGYTF; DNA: TGTGCCAGCAGTCCCTTGGGGGTGACAGGGAACGTTGGCTATGGCTACACCTTC
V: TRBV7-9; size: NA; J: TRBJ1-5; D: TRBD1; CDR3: CASSKDREGGQPQHF; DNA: TGTGCCAGCAGCAAGGACAGGGAAGGAGGGCAGCCCCAGCATTTT
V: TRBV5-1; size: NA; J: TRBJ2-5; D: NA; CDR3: CASSLAAGKETQYF; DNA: TGCGCCAGCAGCTTGGCCGCGGGGAAAGAGACCCAGTACTTC
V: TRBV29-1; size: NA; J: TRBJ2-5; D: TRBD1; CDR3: CSVDGQGIETQYF; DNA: TGCAGCGTTGACGGACAGGGGATCGAGACCCAGTACTTC
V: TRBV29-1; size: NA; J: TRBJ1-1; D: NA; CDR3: CSVGQGYTEAFF; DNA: TGCAGCGTTGGTCAGGGTTACACTGAAGCTTTCTTT
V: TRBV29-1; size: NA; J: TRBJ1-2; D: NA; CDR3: CSVVSDSRGGYTF; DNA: TGCAGCGTTGTATCTGACTCTCGCGGCGGCTACACCTTC
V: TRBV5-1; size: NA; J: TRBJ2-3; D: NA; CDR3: CASSLSQGRTDTQYF; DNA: TGCGCCAGCAGCTTGTCACAGGGTAGGACAGATACGCAGTATTTT
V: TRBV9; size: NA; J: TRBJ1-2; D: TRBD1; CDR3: CASSDEGARIYGYTF; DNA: TGTGCCAGCAGCGACGAGGGGGCGCGTATCTATGGCTACACCTTC
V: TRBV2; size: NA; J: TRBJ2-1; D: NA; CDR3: CASSVNSYNEQFF; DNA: TGTGCCAGCAGTGTAAACTCCTACAATGAGCAGTTCTTC
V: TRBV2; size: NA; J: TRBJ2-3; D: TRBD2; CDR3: CASSESGLAGGRLSTDTQYF; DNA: TGTGCCAGCAGTGAAAGCGGACTAGCGGGGGGTCGATTAAGCACAGATACGCAGTATTTT
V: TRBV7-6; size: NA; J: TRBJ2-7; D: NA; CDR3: CASSLQDTSYEQYF; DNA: TGTGCCAGCAGCTTACAGGACACTTCCTACGAGCAGTACTTC
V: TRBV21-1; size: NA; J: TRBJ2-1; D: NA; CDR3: CASPWSGGSYNEQFF; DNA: TGTGCCAGCCCGTGGAGCGGGGGGTCCTACAATGAGCAGTTCTTC
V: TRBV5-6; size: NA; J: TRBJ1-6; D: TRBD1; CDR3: CASNNRGPSYNSPLHF; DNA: TGTGCCAGCAACAACAGGGGGCCATCCTATAATTCACCCCTCCACTTT
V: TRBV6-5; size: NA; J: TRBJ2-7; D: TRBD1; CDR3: CASTYTGGVYEQYF; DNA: TGTGCCAGCACCTACACAGGGGGCGTATACGAGCAGTACTTC
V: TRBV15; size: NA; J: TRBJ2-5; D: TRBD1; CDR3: CATSNLGQLQETQYF; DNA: TGTGCCACCAGCAACTTGGGACAGCTACAAGAGACCCAGTACTTC
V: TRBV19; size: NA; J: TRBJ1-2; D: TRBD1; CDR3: CASTRDRATNYGYTF; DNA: TGTGCCAGTACTAGGGACAGGGCAACTAACTATGGCTACACCTTC
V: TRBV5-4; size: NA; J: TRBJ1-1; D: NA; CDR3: CASSLDLRTAEEAFF; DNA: TGTGCCAGCAGCTTAGACTTAAGGACAGCTGAGGAAGCTTTCTTT
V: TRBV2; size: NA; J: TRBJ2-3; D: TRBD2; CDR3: CASSKSSGGGTDTQYF; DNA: TGTGCCAGCAGTAAATCTAGCGGGGGGGGCACAGATACGCAGTATTTT
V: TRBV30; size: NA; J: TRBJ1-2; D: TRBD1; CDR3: CAWSDRGQRNYGYTF; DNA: TGTGCCTGGAGTGACAGGGGACAGAGAAACTATGGCTACACCTTC
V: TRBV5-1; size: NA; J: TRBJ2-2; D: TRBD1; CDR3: CASSARQGAYLTGELFF; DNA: TGCGCCAGCAGCGCGAGGCAGGGGGCGTATTTAACCGGGGAGCTGTTTTTT
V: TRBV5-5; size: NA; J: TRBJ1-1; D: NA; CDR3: CASSPILTVNTEAFF; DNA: TGTGCCAGCAGCCCTATTCTGACAGTGAACACTGAAGCTTTCTTT